One sample yielded the 13 T cell receptor beta chains listed below, sequenced in a study of CXCR3-negative and CXCR3-positive naive CD8 T cells. In preparing the TRB cDNA libraries, 5' RACE with UMI labels was used. From its re-call of the 5' RACE reads, TCRdb lists each CDR3 protein once, without DNA. The ten most abundant clones cover around 1.5% of a sample with 84,000 or so distinct CDR3 sequences. Sequencing was performed on naive CXCR3- CD8+ T cells from blood. Subset: CD45RO-CCR7+CD27+CD95- naive CD8+ T cells lacking CXCR3 (TNR3-). Receptors originate from a human donor in good health. Some clones in this sample may be carry-over from other donors' samples.

This chain uses TRBV20-1 with TRBJ1-5; no DNA is available, so the TRBD1 call from TCRdb remains unchecked. In germline, CDR1 is DFQATT, CDR2 SNEGSKA (reference sequence). This CDR3 has 17 amino acids. This CDR3 is CSARERTGVLDNQPQHF.

The chain uses TRBV11-2 and TRBJ2-1; TCRdb selects TRBD1, and the lack of DNA leaves this call unchecked. CDR1 SGHAT and CDR2 FQNNGV come from the germline V gene. The CDR3 extends over 14 amino acids. This CDR3 reads CASSSVTGVNEQFF.

CDR3 protein: CSVVAGGSYEQYF. V usage is TRBV29-1 and J usage is TRBJ2-7. CDR1 is SQVTM and CDR2 is ANQGSEA in the germline V gene. The CDR3 has 13 residues.

This chain links TRBV5-1 with TRBJ1-1. CDR3 length: 15 residues. The germline V gene has CDR1 SGHRS and CDR2 YFSETQ. The CDR3 region is CASSLASGGDTEAFF.

This chain joins TRBV15 and TRBJ2-7; without DNA, the TCRdb call of TRBD2 cannot be checked. The CDR3 has 16 amino acids. Per the germline V gene, CDR1 is LNHNV and CDR2 is YYDKDF (reference sequence). The CDR3 region is CATSSNKLAGAYEQYF.

V gene TRBV7-6 combines with J gene TRBJ2-3. Germline CDR1 and CDR2: SGHVS and FNYEAQ. CDR3 size: 12 residues. The CDR3 protein is CASSLLTDTQYF.

The chain couples TRBV12-3 or TRBV12-4 to TRBJ2-1; the D call of TRBD1 rests on TCRdb alone, since no DNA is present to check it. This CDR3 has 11 amino acids. CDR3 sequence: CALRRGNEQFF.

This chain uses TRBV7-9 with TRBJ2-7; TCRdb selects TRBD1, and the lack of DNA leaves this call unchecked. This CDR3 is built from 16 residues. Germline loops: CDR1 SEHNR, CDR2 FQNEAQ (reference sequence). CDR3 loop: CASSPRQGIGVYEQYF.

The rearrangement joins TRBV29-1 to TRBJ2-7; with no DNA, the TCRdb D assignment of TRBD2 cannot be verified. The CDR3 extends over 13 amino acids. CDR1 and CDR2 from the germline V gene are SQVTM and ANQGSEA. CDR3 residues: CSVGGASAYEQYF.

The chain carries TRBV12-3 or TRBV12-4 and TRBJ2-2; TCRdb's assignment of TRBD1 cannot be checked, as there is no DNA. CDR3 length: 14 amino acids. CDR3 sequence: CAIWGQNNTGELFF.

The chain carries TRBV3-1 and TRBJ2-7. Germline-derived CDR1 and CDR2 are LGHDT and YNNKEL (reference sequence). CDR3 length: 12 amino acids. The CDR3 loop is CASSRGAYEQYF.

The J gene is TRBJ2-1, the V gene TRBV5-5; TCRdb's D call of TRBD1 is untestable without DNA. CDR3 size: 17 residues. Germline values: CDR1 SGHKS, CDR2 YYEKEE (reference sequence). The CDR3 loop is CASSLSGLGSSYNEQFF.

The chain combines TRBV5-1 with TRBJ2-7; without DNA, the TCRdb call of TRBD1 cannot be checked. Germline lookup yields CDR1 SGHRS and CDR2 YFSETQ. This CDR3 has 14 residues. The chain's CDR3 is CASSGTGYSYEQYF.